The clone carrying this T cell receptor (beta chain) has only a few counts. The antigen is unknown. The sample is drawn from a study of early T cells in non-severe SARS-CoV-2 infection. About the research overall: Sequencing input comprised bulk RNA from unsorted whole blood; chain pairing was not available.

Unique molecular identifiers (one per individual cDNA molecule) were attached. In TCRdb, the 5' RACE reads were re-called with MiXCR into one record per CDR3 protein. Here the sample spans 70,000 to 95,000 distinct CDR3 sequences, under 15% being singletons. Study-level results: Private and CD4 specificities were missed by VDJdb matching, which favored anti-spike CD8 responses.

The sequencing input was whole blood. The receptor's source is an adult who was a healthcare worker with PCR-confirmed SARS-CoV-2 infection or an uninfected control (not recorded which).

The CDR3 reads CASSQAIPGPKDTGELFF. CDR3 bases: TGCGCCAGCAGCCAAGCTATCCCGGGACCGAAGGACACCGGGGAGCTGTTTTTT. The chain couples TRBV4-1 to TRBJ2-2; the D call may be TRBD1 or TRBD2 (5 bases each). Looked up from germline, CDR1 is MGHRA and CDR2 is YSYEKL. Trimming cost V 1 base and J 3 bases, with 18 bases left between them. This CDR3 region has 18 residues.